The present T cell receptor (beta chain) was sequenced within a study of early T cells in non-severe SARS-CoV-2 infection. On the study more broadly: Chains were unpaired, as sequencing was done on bulk RNA from unsorted whole blood.

This clonotype was seen many times. Researchers attached unique molecular identifiers to individual cDNA molecules. From the 5' RACE reads, TCRdb called clonotypes with MiXCR, one entry per CDR3 protein. The sample has more than 50,000 distinct CDR3 sequences, approximately 5.6% seen once. The CDR3 has 19 amino acids. Germline V gene data show CDR1 as MDHEN and CDR2 as SYDVKM. V lost 6 bases, J lost 0 bases, and 10 bases stayed unmatched. The chain recombines TRBV28 with TRBJ2-6, with 11 bases aligning to TRBD2. The sample comprised whole blood. This TCR was recovered from an adult who was a healthcare worker with PCR-confirmed SARS-CoV-2 infection or an uninfected control (not recorded which). The CDR3 region is CASSQTPGLAVSGANVLTF. The DNA for the CDR3 is TGTGCCAGCAGCCAGACCCCGGGACTAGCGGTCTCTGGGGCCAACGTCCTGACTTTC.